The rows below give T cell receptor beta chains drawn from one sample of a study of CD8+ T cells in alopecia areata. Clones were read by immunoSEQ multiplex PCR, and TCRdb kept only the in-frame ones, dropping some. Counted here are about 60,000 clones, about 45% occurring once; the ten biggest clones make up around 20%. Sample: CD8+ T cells sorted from blood, taken at approximately week 36, from a patient treated with tofacitinib. These receptors all stem from a human donor with alopecia areata. Both conserved end residues are part of each CDR3. Fields, in order: V gene, D gene, CDR3 length, J gene, clone size, CDR3 DNA, CDR3 protein. A D gene is named only where the DNA matches it firmly. Expanded clones get a size class; other rows say once, few or many, or leave the size out.

v_gene: TRBV5-1; d_gene: -; len: 15; j_gene: TRBJ2-3; abundance: few; CDR3nt: TGCGCCAGCAGCTTCGAGGGAGACTGGGGAGATACGCAGTATTTT; CDR3aa: CASSFEGDWGDTQYF
v_gene: TRBV6-6; d_gene: TRBD2; len: 16; j_gene: TRBJ2-7; abundance: once; CDR3nt: TGTGCCAGCAGTTCCCCGACTAGCGGGAGTTTGTACGAGCAGTACTTC; CDR3aa: CASSSPTSGSLYEQYF
v_gene: TRBV13; d_gene: TRBD2; len: 18; j_gene: TRBJ2-1; abundance: -; CDR3nt: TGTGCCAGCAGTTCCATTTCTCCTAGCGGGAGTAGTTACAATGAGCAGTTCTTC; CDR3aa: CASSSISPSGSSYNEQFF
v_gene: TRBV30; d_gene: -; len: 12; j_gene: TRBJ2-7; abundance: -; CDR3nt: TGTGCCTGGATGGGGGGTCGTTACGAGCAGTACTTC; CDR3aa: CAWMGGRYEQYF
v_gene: TRBV15; d_gene: TRBD1; len: 16; j_gene: TRBJ2-7; abundance: -; CDR3nt: TGTGCCACCAGCAGAAAAAGACAGGGGGGACCCTACGAGCAGTACTTC; CDR3aa: CATSRKRQGGPYEQYF
v_gene: TRBV9; d_gene: -; len: 18; j_gene: TRBJ2-3; abundance: -; CDR3nt: TGTGCCAGCAGCGGCCTTTGGGGGGGCAGTGCCCTCACAGATACGCAGTATTTT; CDR3aa: CASSGLWGGSALTDTQYF
v_gene: TRBV7-9; d_gene: -; len: 13; j_gene: TRBJ2-7; abundance: -; CDR3nt: TGTGCCAGCAGTCGGGACTCCCTTTACGAGCAGTACTTC; CDR3aa: CASSRDSLYEQYF
v_gene: TRBV27; d_gene: -; len: 12; j_gene: TRBJ2-7; abundance: -; CDR3nt: TGTGCCGCAGGGGGGCCCCTTGGCGAGCAGTACTTC; CDR3aa: CAAGGPLGEQYF
v_gene: TRBV4-1; d_gene: -; len: 18; j_gene: TRBJ2-1; abundance: -; CDR3nt: TGCGCCAGCAGCCAAGGAGGAGGGCAGGCTATCGGGCACAATGAGCAGTTCTTC; CDR3aa: CASSQGGGQAIGHNEQFF
v_gene: TRBV23-1; d_gene: TRBD2; len: 14; j_gene: TRBJ2-5; abundance: -; CDR3nt: TGCGCCAGCAGTCAGGGAGGGGACCAAGAGACCCAGTACTTC; CDR3aa: CASSQGGDQETQYF
v_gene: TRBV7-2; d_gene: TRBD2; len: 16; j_gene: TRBJ2-1; abundance: -; CDR3nt: TGTGCCAGCAGCACGGGACTAGCGGGCACCTACAATGAGCAGTTCTTC; CDR3aa: CASSTGLAGTYNEQFF
v_gene: TRBV11-1; d_gene: -; len: 15; j_gene: TRBJ2-1; abundance: -; CDR3nt: TGTGCCAGCAGCTTCCAATCAAGCTCCTACAATGAGCAGTTCTTC; CDR3aa: CASSFQSSSYNEQFF
v_gene: TRBV5-1; d_gene: TRBD1; len: 13; j_gene: TRBJ2-2; abundance: once; CDR3nt: TGCGCCAGCAGCCTGACAGGGTCCAAGGAGCTGTTTTTT; CDR3aa: CASSLTGSKELFF
v_gene: TRBV2; d_gene: TRBD1; len: 15; j_gene: TRBJ2-7; abundance: large; CDR3nt: TGTGCCAGCAGTGAGATTGGACAGGGGACCTACGAGCAGTACTTC; CDR3aa: CASSEIGQGTYEQYF
v_gene: TRBV29-1; d_gene: TRBD1; len: 14; j_gene: TRBJ1-2; abundance: once; CDR3nt: TGCAGCGTTGTATCGGCAGGGGGATCTCGGGGCTACACCTTC; CDR3aa: CSVVSAGGSRGYTF
v_gene: TRBV30; d_gene: TRBD1; len: 16; j_gene: TRBJ2-1; abundance: once; CDR3nt: TGTGCCTGCACCAATTGGGACAGGGCTATATACAATGAGCAGTTCTTC; CDR3aa: CACTNWDRAIYNEQFF
v_gene: TRBV6-4; d_gene: -; len: 12; j_gene: TRBJ1-1; abundance: once; CDR3nt: TGTGCCAGCAGGGGCCCAAGGGAGGGAGCTTTCTTT; CDR3aa: CASRGPREGAFF
v_gene: TRBV29-1; d_gene: -; len: 13; j_gene: TRBJ2-2; abundance: few; CDR3nt: TGCAGCGTTGAAAATGGAAATCCCGGGGAGCTGTTTTTT; CDR3aa: CSVENGNPGELFF
v_gene: TRBV13; d_gene: TRBD1; len: 15; j_gene: TRBJ2-7; abundance: -; CDR3nt: TGTGCCAGCAGCGTCCTGGACAGGGGTAGGTACGAGCAGTACTTC; CDR3aa: CASSVLDRGRYEQYF
v_gene: TRBV14; d_gene: -; len: 14; j_gene: TRBJ2-3; abundance: many; CDR3nt: TGTGCCAGCAGCCAACAAGGACGCACAGATACGCAGTATTTT; CDR3aa: CASSQQGRTDTQYF
v_gene: TRBV5-1; d_gene: TRBD2; len: 14; j_gene: TRBJ2-5; abundance: few; CDR3nt: TGCGCCAGCAGCCCGGGGGGGTCCAAAGAGACCCAGTACTTC; CDR3aa: CASSPGGSKETQYF
v_gene: TRBV9; d_gene: -; len: 14; j_gene: TRBJ2-1; abundance: -; CDR3nt: TGTGCCAGCAGCGTAGGACTATCCGGTGCGGAGCAGTTCTTC; CDR3aa: CASSVGLSGAEQFF
v_gene: TRBV7-9; d_gene: TRBD1; len: 15; j_gene: TRBJ1-1; abundance: -; CDR3nt: TGTGCCAGCAGCCCAGACAGGGCAGGGGGGACTGAAGCTTTCTTT; CDR3aa: CASSPDRAGGTEAFF
v_gene: TRBV9; d_gene: -; len: 15; j_gene: TRBJ2-1; abundance: -; CDR3nt: TGTGCCAGCAGCGTAGGATATGGAGGCGAGAATGAGCAGTTCTTC; CDR3aa: CASSVGYGGENEQFF
v_gene: TRBV13; d_gene: -; len: 13; j_gene: TRBJ2-7; abundance: -; CDR3nt: TGTGCCAGCAGAGAATGGTCTTCCTACGAGCAGTACTTC; CDR3aa: CASREWSSYEQYF
v_gene: TRBV27; d_gene: -; len: 14; j_gene: TRBJ1-4; abundance: -; CDR3nt: TGTGCCAGCAGTTTCGGAGCAACTAATGAAAAACTGTTTTTT; CDR3aa: CASSFGATNEKLFF
v_gene: TRBV29-1; d_gene: -; len: 11; j_gene: TRBJ1-1; abundance: -; CDR3nt: TGCAGCGGCGACTGGAACACTGAAGCTTTCTTT; CDR3aa: CSGDWNTEAFF
v_gene: TRBV7-2; d_gene: TRBD2; len: 17; j_gene: TRBJ2-1; abundance: -; CDR3nt: TGTGCCAGCAGCCCGAGACTAGCGGGAGGGCCGATCGGTGAGCAGTTCTTC; CDR3aa: CASSPRLAGGPIGEQFF
v_gene: TRBV2; d_gene: -; len: 14; j_gene: TRBJ2-3; abundance: -; CDR3nt: TGTGCCAGCAGTGAAGGGACCCAACCTTATACGCAGTATTTT; CDR3aa: CASSEGTQPYTQYF
v_gene: TRBV29-1; d_gene: -; len: 13; j_gene: TRBJ2-3; abundance: once; CDR3nt: TGCAGCGTTTGCCTCACAGGGTCAGATACGCAGTATTTT; CDR3aa: CSVCLTGSDTQYF
v_gene: TRBV7-8; d_gene: -; len: 15; j_gene: TRBJ2-7; abundance: -; CDR3nt: TGTGCCAGCAGCTTAGAGCGCAGGCCCTTTGGGCAGCAGTACTTC; CDR3aa: CASSLERRPFGQQYF
v_gene: TRBV15; d_gene: -; len: 13; j_gene: TRBJ2-5; abundance: -; CDR3nt: TGTGCCACCAGCATTAAAATAGAAGAGACCCAGTACTTC; CDR3aa: CATSIKIEETQYF
v_gene: TRBV6-1; d_gene: -; len: 12; j_gene: TRBJ2-1; abundance: -; CDR3nt: TGTGCCAGCAGGGACGGCTGGCGGTCGTGGTTCTTC; CDR3aa: CASRDGWRSWFF
v_gene: TRBV29-1; d_gene: -; len: 15; j_gene: TRBJ2-1; abundance: few; CDR3nt: TGCAGCGTTTTGGGGGCAGGGGACCACCCCGGGGAGCAGTTCTTC; CDR3aa: CSVLGAGDHPGEQFF
v_gene: TRBV4-1; d_gene: TRBD1; len: 16; j_gene: TRBJ1-1; abundance: few; CDR3nt: TGCGCCAGCAGTCAAGGACAGGGGGCATGGGACACTGAAGCTTTCTTT; CDR3aa: CASSQGQGAWDTEAFF
v_gene: TRBV4-1; d_gene: -; len: 13; j_gene: TRBJ1-1; abundance: few; CDR3nt: TGCGCCAGCAGCCAAGAACAGGGCACTGAAGCTTTCTTT; CDR3aa: CASSQEQGTEAFF
v_gene: TRBV28; d_gene: -; len: 15; j_gene: TRBJ1-5; abundance: -; CDR3nt: TGTGCCAGCAACCAACTAGACAGATATAATCAGCCCCAGCATTTT; CDR3aa: CASNQLDRYNQPQHF
v_gene: TRBV5-1; d_gene: -; len: 13; j_gene: TRBJ1-1; abundance: -; CDR3nt: TGCGCCAGCGGCCGGGAACTGAACACTGAAGCTTTCTTT; CDR3aa: CASGRELNTEAFF
v_gene: TRBV7-9; d_gene: -; len: 8; j_gene: TRBJ2-1; abundance: -; CDR3nt: TGTGCCAGCAGCCCGCAGTTCTTC; CDR3aa: CASSPQFF
v_gene: TRBV7-9; d_gene: -; len: 14; j_gene: TRBJ2-7; abundance: -; CDR3nt: TGTGCCAGCAGCCCCGGGACAAGCCTCGACGAGCAGTACTTC; CDR3aa: CASSPGTSLDEQYF
v_gene: TRBV29-1; d_gene: -; len: 12; j_gene: TRBJ1-2; abundance: few; CDR3nt: TGCAGCGTTGAACCGGGGAGCCCTGGCTACACCTTC; CDR3aa: CSVEPGSPGYTF
v_gene: TRBV4-3; d_gene: -; len: 13; j_gene: TRBJ1-1; abundance: -; CDR3nt: TGCGCCAGCAGCCTGAAAGTCGAGGGTGAAGCTTTCTTT; CDR3aa: CASSLKVEGEAFF
v_gene: TRBV29-1; d_gene: -; len: 15; j_gene: TRBJ2-1; abundance: -; CDR3nt: TGCAGCGTTGAAGAGGTGGGCGGATCCTACAATGAGCAGTTCTTC; CDR3aa: CSVEEVGGSYNEQFF
v_gene: TRBV7-8; d_gene: TRBD1; len: 14; j_gene: TRBJ2-7; abundance: few; CDR3nt: TGTGCCAGCAGCCCGGGACAGGGGGCGTACGAGCAGTACTTC; CDR3aa: CASSPGQGAYEQYF
v_gene: TRBV14; d_gene: -; len: 12; j_gene: TRBJ1-2; abundance: -; CDR3nt: TGTGCCAGCAGCCCGGACAGCTATGGCTACACCTTC; CDR3aa: CASSPDSYGYTF
v_gene: TRBV27; d_gene: TRBD1; len: 13; j_gene: TRBJ1-2; abundance: -; CDR3nt: TGTGCCAGCAGTCTCGGGACAGGGGCTGGCTACACCTTC; CDR3aa: CASSLGTGAGYTF
v_gene: TRBV28; d_gene: TRBD2; len: 19; j_gene: TRBJ2-3; abundance: few; CDR3nt: TGTGCCAGCACCCTGACAGGTCTTAGCGGGAGCCATCTCACAGATACGCAGTATTTT; CDR3aa: CASTLTGLSGSHLTDTQYF
v_gene: TRBV29-1; d_gene: TRBD1; len: 13; j_gene: TRBJ1-2; abundance: few; CDR3nt: TGCAGCGTTGAAGTCCCGACAGGGGATGGCTACACCTTC; CDR3aa: CSVEVPTGDGYTF
v_gene: TRBV7-9; d_gene: TRBD1; len: 13; j_gene: TRBJ1-2; abundance: -; CDR3nt: TGTGCCAGCAGCCGCACAGGGGGCGAAGGCTACACCTTC; CDR3aa: CASSRTGGEGYTF
v_gene: TRBV29-1; d_gene: TRBD1; len: 14; j_gene: TRBJ1-2; abundance: -; CDR3nt: TGCAGCGTTGAAGAGGGGGACAGGGCCTATGGCTACACCTTC; CDR3aa: CSVEEGDRAYGYTF
v_gene: TRBV9; d_gene: TRBD1; len: 14; j_gene: TRBJ2-7; abundance: -; CDR3nt: TGTGCCAGCAGCCCCGGGACAGGGATCTACGAGCAGTACTTC; CDR3aa: CASSPGTGIYEQYF
v_gene: TRBV25-1; d_gene: -; len: 16; j_gene: TRBJ2-3; abundance: few; CDR3nt: TGTGCCAGCAGCGAAAGGAGGGGAGGTAGCACAGATACGCAGTATTTT; CDR3aa: CASSERRGGSTDTQYF
v_gene: TRBV29-1; d_gene: TRBD2; len: 13; j_gene: TRBJ2-7; abundance: -; CDR3nt: TGCAGCGTTTTTGAGACTAGCGGGGGTAAGCAGTACTTC; CDR3aa: CSVFETSGGKQYF
v_gene: TRBV29-1; d_gene: -; len: 12; j_gene: TRBJ1-1; abundance: -; CDR3nt: TGCAGCGTTGGCCCTTGGCGCACTGAAGCTTTCTTT; CDR3aa: CSVGPWRTEAFF